The rows below give T cell receptor beta chains drawn from one sample of a study of shared clonotypes between healthy human individuals. Method: immunoSEQ multiplex PCR; TCRdb's copy keeps in-frame clones and lacks some. The sample includes some 500,000 clones, 95% to 96% of them seen just once. The specimen sequenced was naive CD4+ T cells sorted from blood. The receptors were sampled from a woman aged 25 to 39 in good health. The CDR3 runs from the conserved cysteine through the conserved F or W. A D gene is named only where the DNA matches it firmly. Clone size, where shown, is once, few, many, or a class for clones that have expanded.

DNA	CDR3	D	size	length	V	J
TGTGCCAGCAGATCCGACTTCCGGAACACTGAAGCTTTCTTT	CASRSDFRNTEAFF	.	.	14	TRBV6-5	TRBJ1-1
TGTGCCAGCAGCTTACGAGCCCAGGGGTATGAGCAGTTCTTC	CASSLRAQGYEQFF	.	.	14	TRBV5-6	TRBJ2-1
TGTGCCAGCACCAACGATCGGACAGGGAATCAGCCCCAGCATTTT	CASTNDRTGNQPQHF	TRBD1	.	15	TRBV6-5	TRBJ1-5
TGCGCCAGCAGCCAAGATTCCGAGGGACTGGGTTATGAGCAGTTCTTC	CASSQDSEGLGYEQFF	.	.	16	TRBV4-1	TRBJ2-1
TGTGCCAGCAGCTTAGGAGGTCCTACCTACGAGCAGTACTTC	CASSLGGPTYEQYF	.	.	14	TRBV7-6	TRBJ2-7
TGTGCCAGCAGCCCCTTTATAAGACAGGGGGTATACAATGAGCAGTTCTTC	CASSPFIRQGVYNEQFF	TRBD1	.	17	TRBV7-9	TRBJ2-1
TGTGCCAGCAGTTTGAAACAAGCGGGGAACTACGAGCAGTACTTC	CASSLKQAGNYEQYF	TRBD2	.	15	TRBV28	TRBJ2-7
TGCGCCAGCAGCCAAGATCGCGAGGGGCTCGGAGAGACCCAGTACTTC	CASSQDREGLGETQYF	.	.	16	TRBV4-1	TRBJ2-5
TGCGCCAGCAGTCCGGGCACAGGGTTCGAAGAGACCCAGTACTTC	CASSPGTGFEETQYF	.	once	15	TRBV23-1	TRBJ2-5
TGTGCCAGCAGTTTACGGCTAGCGGGAGGAAATGAGCAGTTCTTC	CASSLRLAGGNEQFF	TRBD2	.	15	TRBV27	TRBJ2-1
TGTGCCAGCAGCCTAGGTCCTAATCAGCCCCAGCATTTT	CASSLGPNQPQHF	.	.	13	TRBV7-2	TRBJ1-5
TGTGCCAGTAGTATAGCTTGGGGACTAGCGGGAGAGACCCAGTACTTC	CASSIAWGLAGETQYF	TRBD2	.	16	TRBV19	TRBJ2-5
TGTGCCAGCAGTTCTAGCGGGAGCTCCTACGAGCAGTACTTC	CASSSSGSSYEQYF	TRBD2	.	14	TRBV6-6	TRBJ2-7
TGTGCCAGCAGCTCGGGACCTACATCGGGCAATCAGCCCCAGCATTTT	CASSSGPTSGNQPQHF	.	.	16	TRBV7-8	TRBJ1-5
TGTGCCAGCAGTATCAAGGGGGACTATGGCTACACCTTC	CASSIKGDYGYTF	.	.	13	TRBV27	TRBJ1-2
TGCGCCAGCAGCTGGGGAAGACGGAAGAACACTGAAGCTTTCTTT	CASSWGRRKNTEAFF	.	.	15	TRBV5-1	TRBJ1-1
TGTGCCAGCAAAGGGTTTCCCTCCTACGAGCAGTACTTC	CASKGFPSYEQYF	.	.	13	TRBV27	TRBJ2-7
TGTGCCAGCAGTTCGGGCTTGAACACTGAAGCTTTCTTT	CASSSGLNTEAFF	.	.	13	TRBV6-5	TRBJ1-1
TGTGCCAGCGTTGGAGGGGCTGAGACCCAGTACTTC	CASVGGAETQYF	.	.	12	TRBV28	TRBJ2-5
TGTGCCATCAGTACCACAGGGATGAACACTGAAGCTTTCTTT	CAISTTGMNTEAFF	.	.	14	TRBV10-3	TRBJ1-1
TGTGCCAGCTCAAAACGGGACACCGGATACGAGCAGTACTTC	CASSKRDTGYEQYF	.	.	14	TRBV18	TRBJ2-7
TGTGCCAGCAGCTTGGGTGTACTAGCGGGAGTGGCCTACGAGCAGTACTTC	CASSLGVLAGVAYEQYF	TRBD2	.	17	TRBV5-4	TRBJ2-7
TGTGCCAGCAGTTTCCAAACAGGGGCCAACGTCCTGACTTTC	CASSFQTGANVLTF	.	once	14	TRBV27	TRBJ2-6
TGTGCCAGCAGTTTAACAGCTCCGGGGGAGCAGTACTTC	CASSLTAPGEQYF	.	.	13	TRBV28	TRBJ2-7
TGCGCCAGCAGCTCCGGACAGGGAACGTACGAGCAGTACTTC	CASSSGQGTYEQYF	TRBD1	.	14	TRBV5-1	TRBJ2-7
TGTGCCAGCAGCTCCCGGGTCCCAGGAGCGGAAAAACTGTTTTTT	CASSSRVPGAEKLFF	.	.	15	TRBV13	TRBJ1-4
TGTGCCAGCTCGGCAGGGGGAATGAGAGAGACCCAGTACTTC	CASSAGGMRETQYF	TRBD1	.	14	TRBV18	TRBJ2-5
TGTGCCAGCAGTTTGGAGACTATGAACACTGAAGCTTTCTTT	CASSLETMNTEAFF	.	.	14	TRBV28	TRBJ1-1
TGTGCCAGCAGCCTGACAGGGACAGATACGCAGTATTTT	CASSLTGTDTQYF	TRBD1	.	13	TRBV5-4	TRBJ2-3
TGTGCCAGCAGTTCGGTAGCAGCAGGAGTAAGGGGCTACACCTTC	CASSSVAAGVRGYTF	.	.	15	TRBV6-6	TRBJ1-2
TGTGCCAGCAGTTTTGGTGGGGCCAACGTCCTGACTTTC	CASSFGGANVLTF	.	.	13	TRBV27	TRBJ2-6
TGTGCCAGCAGTGAGGGACAGGGACGGTATGGCTACACCTTC	CASSEGQGRYGYTF	TRBD1	.	14	TRBV6-1	TRBJ1-2
TGTGCCAGCAGCGCATACAGGGGGCGCGGAACTAATGAAAAACTGTTTTTT	CASSAYRGRGTNEKLFF	TRBD1	.	17	TRBV9	TRBJ1-4
TGTGCCAGCGGCTCCCCTCAGGGGCTGGGGGGCGCCACTGAAGCTTTCTTT	CASGSPQGLGGATEAFF	.	.	17	TRBV28	TRBJ1-1
TGTGCCAGCAGCGTATTAAGCGAGGCCACTGAAGCTTTCTTT	CASSVLSEATEAFF	.	.	14	TRBV9	TRBJ1-1
TGTGCCAGCAGCGGCGACACCTACACTGAAGCTTTCTTT	CASSGDTYTEAFF	.	.	13	TRBV2	TRBJ1-1
TGTGCCAGCAGACCCAGTCTGTATAGCAATCAGCCCCAGCATTTT	CASRPSLYSNQPQHF	.	.	15	TRBV2	TRBJ1-5
TGTGCCAGCAGCTCGACCCAGCTAGCGGGAGTCTACAATGAGCAGTTCTTC	CASSSTQLAGVYNEQFF	TRBD2	.	17	TRBV5-8	TRBJ2-1
TGCGCCAGCCAACAACAGGGGGACACTGAAGCTTTCTTT	CASQQQGDTEAFF	TRBD1	.	13	TRBV5-1	TRBJ1-1
TGTGCCAGCAGCTTATGGATTTTAGCGGGAGTAAATGAGCAGTTCTTC	CASSLWILAGVNEQFF	TRBD2	.	16	TRBV11-2	TRBJ2-1
TGTGCCAGCAGTGATGGCAGACCGAACACCGGGGAGCTGTTTTTT	CASSDGRPNTGELFF	.	.	15	TRBV6-1	TRBJ2-2
TGTGCCAGCAGCCTGACCTTAGCGGGAGGATCGGGGGAGCAGTACTTC	CASSLTLAGGSGEQYF	TRBD2	.	16	TRBV11-3	TRBJ2-7
TGTGCCAGCAGCTTACCGGGATTTACTAACTCTGGGGCCAACGTCCTGACTTTC	CASSLPGFTNSGANVLTF	.	.	18	TRBV7-3	TRBJ2-6
TGCGCCAGCAGCTTGGGGACGGCTGGAAACACCATATATTTT	CASSLGTAGNTIYF	.	.	14	TRBV5-1	TRBJ1-3
TGTGCCTGGAGCCGCAGGGAGTCTCAGCAGTACTTC	CAWSRRESQQYF	.	.	12	TRBV30	TRBJ2-7
TGTGCCAGCAGTGCAACAGGGGTTGTGTCCTACGAGCAGTACTTC	CASSATGVVSYEQYF	TRBD1	.	15	TRBV6-1	TRBJ2-7
TGTGCCAGCAGTGAACAGGGTCTGGGGGAGCAGTACTTC	CASSEQGLGEQYF	.	.	13	TRBV2	TRBJ2-5
TGTGCCATCAGTGACCGCGGTTCTTACGAGCAGTACTTC	CAISDRGSYEQYF	.	.	13	TRBV10-3	TRBJ2-7
TGTGCCAGCAGCTTAGCTAGCGGAGGCCTGGGCAATGAGCAGTTCTTC	CASSLASGGLGNEQFF	TRBD2	.	16	TRBV11-2	TRBJ2-1
TGTGCCAGCAGTTACGATGCGGGGTCCGAGCAGTACTTC	CASSYDAGSEQYF	.	.	13	TRBV6-6	TRBJ2-7
TGTGCCAGCAGCTACGACCCCGGCTCCACTACGGACCAGTACTTC	CASSYDPGSTTDQYF	.	.	15	TRBV5-4	TRBJ2-7
TGCAGTGCCTCAGTCTACGAGCAGTACTTC	CSASVYEQYF	.	.	10	TRBV20-1	TRBJ2-7